This T cell receptor (beta chain) originates from a study of human T cells and chemical hapten exposure. Study summary: Skin of the upper inner arm, around 2 cm by around 2 cm, received 2% DPC for sensitization. Each patch test put 0.01% DPC on the upper back, and results were read at 6 days. Study-wide findings and caveats: Sensitizing with DPC caused no change in TCRs above 1 in 1000 frequency. As patch test score rose, PT1 expanded TCR counts tended to rise as well.

The CDR3 consists of 14 residues. V shed 4 bases and J shed 3 bases, with 13 bases lying between them. Germline CDR1 and CDR2: DFQATT and SNEGSKA (reference sequence). TCRdb redid the calling of the RACE reads with MiXCR, one entry per CDR3 protein. The table includes approximately 52,000 distinct CDR3 sequences, around a tenth detected once. This sample's time point: pre-sensitization, week 0. Regarding treatment: therapeutic diphenylcyclopropenone sensitization with weekly scalp DPC. This clonotype was seen ten or more times. Its specificity is unknown. This sample comprised whole blood, obtained in connection with sensitization to the hapten diphenylcyclopropenone (DPC). This sequence was found in a woman in her forties with alopecia areata. Some clones in this sample may be carry-over from other donors' samples. The J gene is TRBJ1-5, the V gene TRBV20-1, with D unresolved. The CDR3, as DNA: TGCAGTGCTACGGAGGGCCGGAACAATCAGCCCCAGCATTTT. Protein: CSATEGRNNQPQHF.